This T cell receptor (beta chain) was sequenced for a study of shared clonotypes between healthy human individuals. Libraries were prepared by immunoSEQ multiplex PCR; TCRdb keeps only in-frame clonotypes and omits some of them. The sample shows around 1.9 million clones, about 94% of them seen only once. Naive CD8 cells, CD45RO-negative and positively selected for CCR7, excluded terminally differentiated effector memory CD45RA+ cells. Every contributor of samples was a Caucasian grown-up residing in Nashville, Tennessee. Germline trimming cut 3 bases from V and 7 bases from J; bases unmatched to any gene: 0. Germline V gives CDR1 WSHSY, CDR2 SAAADI. There are 12 residues in the CDR3. General study results and limits: Represented diversity, genetic and exposure-history alike, was limited by few donors. Large sequencing depth failed to make sorted-subset sequencing complete, rarefaction showed.

In the case of this clone: Its antigen is not known.

The receptor's source is a young man in good health. Some clones in this sample may be carry-over from other donors' samples. The chain has TRBV10-2 and TRBJ2-1; 7 nucleotides align to TRBD2. The sample comprised naive CD8+ T cells from PBMCs. The CDR3 DNA follows: TGCGCCAGCAGTGAACTAGCGAATGAGCAGTTCTTC. This sequence encodes CASSELANEQFF.